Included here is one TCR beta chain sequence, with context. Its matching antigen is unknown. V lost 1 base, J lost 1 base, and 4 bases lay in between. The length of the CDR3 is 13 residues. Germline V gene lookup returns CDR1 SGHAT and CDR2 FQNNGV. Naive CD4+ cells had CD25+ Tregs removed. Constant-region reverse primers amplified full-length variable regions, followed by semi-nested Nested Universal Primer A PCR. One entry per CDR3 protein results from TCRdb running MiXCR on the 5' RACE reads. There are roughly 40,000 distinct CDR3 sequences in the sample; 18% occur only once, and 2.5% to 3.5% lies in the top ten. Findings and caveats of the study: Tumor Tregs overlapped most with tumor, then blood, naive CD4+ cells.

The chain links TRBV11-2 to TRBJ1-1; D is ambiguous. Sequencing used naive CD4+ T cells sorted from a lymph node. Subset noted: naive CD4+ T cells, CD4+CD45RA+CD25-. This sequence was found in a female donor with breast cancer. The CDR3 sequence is CASSLVRNTEAFF. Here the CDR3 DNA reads TGTGCCAGCAGCTTAGTACGGAACACTGAAGCTTTCTTT.